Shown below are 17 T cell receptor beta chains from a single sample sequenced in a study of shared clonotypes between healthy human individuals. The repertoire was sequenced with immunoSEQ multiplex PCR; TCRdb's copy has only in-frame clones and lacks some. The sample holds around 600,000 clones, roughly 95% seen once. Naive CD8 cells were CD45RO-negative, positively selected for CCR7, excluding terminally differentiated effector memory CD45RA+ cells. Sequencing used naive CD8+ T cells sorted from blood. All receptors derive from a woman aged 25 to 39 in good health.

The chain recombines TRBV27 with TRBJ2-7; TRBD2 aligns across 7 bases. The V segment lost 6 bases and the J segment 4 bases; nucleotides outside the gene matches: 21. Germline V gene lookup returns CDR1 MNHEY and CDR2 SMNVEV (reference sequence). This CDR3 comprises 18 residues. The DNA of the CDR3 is TGTGCCAGCAGGCCGCCGATGGGGCAGGGACTACTCGCGTACGAGCAGTACTTC. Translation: CASRPPMGQGLLAYEQYF.

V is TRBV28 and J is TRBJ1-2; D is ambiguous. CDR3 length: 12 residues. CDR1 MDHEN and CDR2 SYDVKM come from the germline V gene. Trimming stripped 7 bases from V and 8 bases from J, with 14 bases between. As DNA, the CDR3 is TGTGCCAGCAACAAGTGGGGTGGCGGCTACACCTTC. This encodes CASNKWGGGYTF.

CDR3 region: CASSPWTGGTQYF. CDR3 bases: TGTGCCAGCAGTCCCTGGACAGGGGGAACCCAGTACTTC. The chain carries TRBV27 and TRBJ2-5; TRBD1 aligns across 10 bases. The CDR3 totals 13 residues. Germline CDR1 MNHEY, CDR2 SMNVEV (reference sequence). The ends lost 5 bases at V and 8 bases at J; junction bases unmatched: 5.

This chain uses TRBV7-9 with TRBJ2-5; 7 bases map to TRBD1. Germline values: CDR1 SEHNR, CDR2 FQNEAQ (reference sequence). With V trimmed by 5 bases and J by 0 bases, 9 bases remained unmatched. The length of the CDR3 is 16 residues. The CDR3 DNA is TGTGCCAGCAGCCCACGGACAGGTCCGTACCAAGAGACCCAGTACTTC. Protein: CASSPRTGPYQETQYF.

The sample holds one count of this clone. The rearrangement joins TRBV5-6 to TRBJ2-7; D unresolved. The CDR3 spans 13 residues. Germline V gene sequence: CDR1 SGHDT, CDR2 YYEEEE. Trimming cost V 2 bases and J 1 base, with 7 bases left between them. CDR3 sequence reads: CASSFHLSYEQYF. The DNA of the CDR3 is TGTGCCAGCAGCTTCCACCTATCCTACGAGCAGTACTTC.

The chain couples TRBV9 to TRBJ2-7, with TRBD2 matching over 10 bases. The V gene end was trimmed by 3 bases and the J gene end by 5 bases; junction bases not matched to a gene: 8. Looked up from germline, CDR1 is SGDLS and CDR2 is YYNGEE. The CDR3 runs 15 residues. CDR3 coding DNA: TGTGCCAGCAGCGCTCTAGCGGGAGATCTCCACGAGCAGTACTTC. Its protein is CASSALAGDLHEQYF.

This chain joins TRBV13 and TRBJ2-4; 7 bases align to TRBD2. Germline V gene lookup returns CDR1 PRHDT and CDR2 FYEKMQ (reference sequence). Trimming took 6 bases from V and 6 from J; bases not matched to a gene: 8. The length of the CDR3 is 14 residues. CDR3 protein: CASRGGSSGNIQYF. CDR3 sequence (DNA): TGTGCCAGCAGGGGCGGTTCTAGCGGAAACATTCAGTACTTC.

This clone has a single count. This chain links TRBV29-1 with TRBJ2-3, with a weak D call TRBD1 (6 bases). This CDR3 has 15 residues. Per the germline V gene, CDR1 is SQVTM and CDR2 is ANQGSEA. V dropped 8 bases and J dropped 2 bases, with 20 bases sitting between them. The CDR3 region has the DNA TGCAGCTTTACCACCCCTTCAGGGGCCACAGATACGCAGTATTTT. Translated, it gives CSFTTPSGATDTQYF.

CDR3 sequence: CASSVPGPYNEQFF. CDR3 nucleotide sequence: TGTGCCAGCAGCGTACCAGGTCCTTACAATGAGCAGTTCTTC. The gene calls are TRBV9 and TRBJ2-1; the D is unclear. The CDR3 totals 14 residues. Germline V CDR1 and CDR2: SGDLS, YYNGEE. V lost 1 base to trimming and J lost 4 bases, with 9 bases between them. The whole variable domain, remainder taken from reference TRBV9 and TRBJ2-1, is DSGVTQTPKHLITATGQRVTLRCSPRSGDLSVYWYQQSLDQGLQFLIQYYNGEERAKGNILERFSAQQFPDLHSELNLSSLELGDSALYFCASSVPGPYNEQFFGPGTRLTVL.

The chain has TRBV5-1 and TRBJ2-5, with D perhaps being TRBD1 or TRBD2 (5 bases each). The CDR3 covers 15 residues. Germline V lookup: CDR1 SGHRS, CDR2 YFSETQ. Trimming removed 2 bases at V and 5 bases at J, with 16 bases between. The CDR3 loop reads CASSFSQREGETQYF. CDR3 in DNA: TGCGCCAGCAGCTTTTCCCAGAGAGAGGGGGAGACCCAGTACTTC.

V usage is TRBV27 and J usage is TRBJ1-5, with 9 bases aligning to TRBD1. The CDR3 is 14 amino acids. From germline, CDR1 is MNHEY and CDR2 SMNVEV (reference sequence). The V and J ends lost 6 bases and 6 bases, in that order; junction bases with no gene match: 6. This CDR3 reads CASSVQGALQPQHF. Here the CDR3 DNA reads TGTGCCAGCAGCGTACAGGGGGCGCTTCAGCCCCAGCATTTT.

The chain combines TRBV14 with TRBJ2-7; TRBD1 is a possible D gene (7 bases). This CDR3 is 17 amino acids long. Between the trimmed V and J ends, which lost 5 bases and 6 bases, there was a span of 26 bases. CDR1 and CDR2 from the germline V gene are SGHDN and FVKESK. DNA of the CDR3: TGTGCCAGCAGCGACAGGGACTTATCGTATCCTATGGGCGAGCAGTACTTC. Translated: CASSDRDLSYPMGEQYF.

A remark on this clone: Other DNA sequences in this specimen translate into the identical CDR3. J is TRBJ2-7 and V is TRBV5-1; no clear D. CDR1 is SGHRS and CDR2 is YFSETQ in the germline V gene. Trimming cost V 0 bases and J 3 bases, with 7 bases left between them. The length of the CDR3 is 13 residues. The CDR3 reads CASSLASGYEQYF. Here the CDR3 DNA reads TGCGCCAGCAGCTTGGCCTCGGGCTACGAGCAGTACTTC.

Here the CDR3 reads CASSFQGPNEQYF. CDR3 nucleotide sequence: TGTGCCAGCAGTTTCCAGGGGCCCAACGAGCAGTACTTC. The J gene is TRBJ2-5, the V gene TRBV28, with a possible D match to TRBD1 (6 bases). The DNA matches TRBJ2-7 better at its end, which makes the J call doubtful. The germline gives CDR1 MDHEN, CDR2 SYDVKM. The CDR3 has 13 amino acids.

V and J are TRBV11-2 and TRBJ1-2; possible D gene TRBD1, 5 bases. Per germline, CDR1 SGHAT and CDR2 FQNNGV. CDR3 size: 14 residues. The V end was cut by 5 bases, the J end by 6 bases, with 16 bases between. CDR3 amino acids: CASSRGGLRHGYTF. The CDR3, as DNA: TGTGCCAGCAGCCGGGGGGGTTTGAGGCATGGCTACACCTTC.

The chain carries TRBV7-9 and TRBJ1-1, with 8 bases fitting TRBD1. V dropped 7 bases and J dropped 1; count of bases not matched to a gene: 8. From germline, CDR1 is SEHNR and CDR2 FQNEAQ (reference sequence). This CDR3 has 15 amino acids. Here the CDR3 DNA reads TGTGCCAGCACCTGGGCCCAGGGGGCGAACACTGAAGCTTTCTTT. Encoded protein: CASTWAQGANTEAFF.

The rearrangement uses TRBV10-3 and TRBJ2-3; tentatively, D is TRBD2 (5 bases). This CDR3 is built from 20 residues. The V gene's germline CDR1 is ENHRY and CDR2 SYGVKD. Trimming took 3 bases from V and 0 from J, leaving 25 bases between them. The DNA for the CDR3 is TGTGCCATCAGTGAACTAGGCCCCATCCGCTCTAGTCAAAGCACAGATACGCAGTATTTT. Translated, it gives CAISELGPIRSSQSTDTQYF.